This section outlines one T cell receptor beta chain sequence together with its context. Trimming shortened V by 6 bases and J by 1 base, and 9 bases separated the two germline ends. Germline V gene sequence: CDR1 SGHVS, CDR2 FQNEAQ. The CDR3 consists of 13 residues. The repertoire was sequenced with immunoSEQ multiplex PCR; TCRdb's copy has only in-frame clones and lacks some. Among approximately 150,000 clones listed, 80% to 95% were seen once. This entry is derived from a study of blood T cell repertoires in COVID-19. Overall study: The samples span acute and convalescent COVID-19 from the United States, Italy and Spain.

The sequenced sample consisted of peripheral blood. This receptor was obtained from a woman aged 55-75 years with COVID-19, enrolled during active disease. The V and J genes are TRBV7-8 and TRBJ1-1; D is uncertain. This chain's CDR3 is CASRPAGNTEAFF. The CDR3 DNA reads as TGTGCCAGCAGACCCGCAGGGAACACTGAAGCTTTCTTT.